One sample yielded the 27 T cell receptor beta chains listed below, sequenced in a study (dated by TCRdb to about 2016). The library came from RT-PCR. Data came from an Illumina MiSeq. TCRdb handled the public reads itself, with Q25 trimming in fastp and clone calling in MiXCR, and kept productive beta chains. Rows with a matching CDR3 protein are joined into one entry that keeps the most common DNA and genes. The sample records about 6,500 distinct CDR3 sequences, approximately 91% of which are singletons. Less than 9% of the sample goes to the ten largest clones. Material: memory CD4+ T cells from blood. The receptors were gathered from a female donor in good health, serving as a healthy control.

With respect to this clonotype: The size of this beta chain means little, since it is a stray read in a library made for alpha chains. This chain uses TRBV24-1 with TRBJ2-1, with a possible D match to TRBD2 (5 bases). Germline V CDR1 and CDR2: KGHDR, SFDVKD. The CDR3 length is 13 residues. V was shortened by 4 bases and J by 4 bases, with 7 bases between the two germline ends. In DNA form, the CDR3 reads TGTGCCACCAGTGAGGGAGTTTACAATGAGCAGTTCTTC. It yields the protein CATSEGVYNEQFF.

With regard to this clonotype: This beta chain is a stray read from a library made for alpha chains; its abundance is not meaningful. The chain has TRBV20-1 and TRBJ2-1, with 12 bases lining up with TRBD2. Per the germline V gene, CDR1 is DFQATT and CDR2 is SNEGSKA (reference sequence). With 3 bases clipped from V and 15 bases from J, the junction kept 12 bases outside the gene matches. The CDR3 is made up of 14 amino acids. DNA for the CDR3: TGCAGTGCTAGGCCCACTAGCGGGGGGACCGAAAGGTTCTTC. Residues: CSARPTSGGTERFF.

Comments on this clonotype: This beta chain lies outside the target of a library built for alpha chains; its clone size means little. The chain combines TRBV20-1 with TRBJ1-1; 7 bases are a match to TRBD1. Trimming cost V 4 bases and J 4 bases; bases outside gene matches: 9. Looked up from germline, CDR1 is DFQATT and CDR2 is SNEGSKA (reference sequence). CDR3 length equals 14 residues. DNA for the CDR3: TGCAGTGCTACCTGGCAGGGGGGTATCACTGAAGCTTTCTTT. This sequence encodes CSATWQGGITEAFF.

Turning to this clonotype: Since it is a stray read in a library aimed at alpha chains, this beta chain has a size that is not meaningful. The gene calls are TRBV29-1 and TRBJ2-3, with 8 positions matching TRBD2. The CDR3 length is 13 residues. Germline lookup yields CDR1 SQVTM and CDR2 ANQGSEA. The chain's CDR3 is CRVTSGSTDTQYF. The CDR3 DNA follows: TGCAGGGTCACTAGCGGAAGCACAGATACGCAGTATTTT.

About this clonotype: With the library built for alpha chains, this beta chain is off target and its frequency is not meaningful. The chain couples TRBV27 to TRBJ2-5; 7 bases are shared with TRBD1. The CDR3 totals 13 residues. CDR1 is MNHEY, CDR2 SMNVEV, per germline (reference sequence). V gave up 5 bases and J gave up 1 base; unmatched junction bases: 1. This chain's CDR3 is CASSGTAQETQYF. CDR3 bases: TGTGCCAGCAGTGGGACAGCCCAAGAGACCCAGTACTTC.

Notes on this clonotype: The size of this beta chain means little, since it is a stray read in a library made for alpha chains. The CDR3 nucleotides read TGTGCCAGCGGCCGGCAGGGTGAACCCGGCTACACCTTC. It specifies CASGRQGEPGYTF. J is TRBJ1-2 and V is TRBV27; tentative D call: TRBD1 (5 bases). The CDR3 has 13 amino acids. Germline assignment: CDR1 MNHEY and CDR2 SMNVEV (reference sequence). V lost 8 bases, J lost 8 bases, and 18 bases lay in between.

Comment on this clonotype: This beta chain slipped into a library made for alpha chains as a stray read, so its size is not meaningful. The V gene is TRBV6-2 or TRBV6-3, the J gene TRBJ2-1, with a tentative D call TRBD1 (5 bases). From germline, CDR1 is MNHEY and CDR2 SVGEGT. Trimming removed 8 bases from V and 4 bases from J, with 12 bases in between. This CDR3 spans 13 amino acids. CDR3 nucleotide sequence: TGTGCCAGCGGACAAGACTCTTACAATGAGCAGTTCTTC. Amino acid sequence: CASGQDSYNEQFF.

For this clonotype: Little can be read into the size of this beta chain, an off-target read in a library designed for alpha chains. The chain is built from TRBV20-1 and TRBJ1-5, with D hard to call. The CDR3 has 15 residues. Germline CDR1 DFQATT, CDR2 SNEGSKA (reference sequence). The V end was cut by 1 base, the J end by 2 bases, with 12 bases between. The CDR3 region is CSARGGGFRNQPQHF. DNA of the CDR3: TGCAGTGCTAGAGGGGGAGGGTTCCGCAATCAGCCCCAGCATTTT.

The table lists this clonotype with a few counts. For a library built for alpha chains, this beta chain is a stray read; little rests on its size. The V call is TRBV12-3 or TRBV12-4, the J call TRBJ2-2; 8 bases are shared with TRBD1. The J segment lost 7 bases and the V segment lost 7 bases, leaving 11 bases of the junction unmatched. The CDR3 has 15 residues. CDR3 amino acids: CASIPGQGRGGELFF. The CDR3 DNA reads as TGTGCCAGCATCCCCGGACAGGGTCGGGGCGGGGAGCTGTTTTTT.

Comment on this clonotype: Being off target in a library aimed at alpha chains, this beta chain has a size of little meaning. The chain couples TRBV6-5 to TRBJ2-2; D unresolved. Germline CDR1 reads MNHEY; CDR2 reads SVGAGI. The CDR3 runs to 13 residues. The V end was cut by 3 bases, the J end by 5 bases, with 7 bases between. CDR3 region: CASSYKPTGELFF. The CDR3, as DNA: TGTGCCAGCAGTTATAAGCCAACCGGGGAGCTGTTTTTT.

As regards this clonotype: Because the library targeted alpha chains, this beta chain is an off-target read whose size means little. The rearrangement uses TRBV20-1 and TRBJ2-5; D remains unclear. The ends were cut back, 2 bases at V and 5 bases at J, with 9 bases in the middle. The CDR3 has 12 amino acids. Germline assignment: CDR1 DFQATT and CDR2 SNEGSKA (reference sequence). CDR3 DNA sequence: TGCAGTGCTAGACCCTTCGTGGAGACCCAGTACTTC. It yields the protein CSARPFVETQYF.

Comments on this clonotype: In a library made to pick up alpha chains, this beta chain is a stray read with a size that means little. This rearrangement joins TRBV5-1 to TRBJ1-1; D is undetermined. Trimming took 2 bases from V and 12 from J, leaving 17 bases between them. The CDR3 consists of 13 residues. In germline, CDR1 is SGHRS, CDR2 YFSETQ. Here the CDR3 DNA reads TGCGCCAGCAGCTTTGGCGAATTGGACCTGTCTTTCTTT. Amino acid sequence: CASSFGELDLSFF.

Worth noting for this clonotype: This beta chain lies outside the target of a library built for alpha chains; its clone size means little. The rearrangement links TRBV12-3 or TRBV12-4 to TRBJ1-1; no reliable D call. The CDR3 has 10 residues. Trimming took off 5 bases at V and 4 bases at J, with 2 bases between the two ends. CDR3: CASSVTEAFF. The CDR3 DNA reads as TGTGCCAGCAGTGTCACTGAAGCTTTCTTT.

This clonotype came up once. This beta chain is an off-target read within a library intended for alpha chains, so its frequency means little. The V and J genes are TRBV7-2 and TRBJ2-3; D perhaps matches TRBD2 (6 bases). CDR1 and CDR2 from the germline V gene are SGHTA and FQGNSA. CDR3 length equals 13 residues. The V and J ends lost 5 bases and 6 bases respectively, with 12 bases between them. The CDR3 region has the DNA TGTGCCAGCAGCGATTGGACTACCGATACGCAGTATTTT. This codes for CASSDWTTDTQYF.

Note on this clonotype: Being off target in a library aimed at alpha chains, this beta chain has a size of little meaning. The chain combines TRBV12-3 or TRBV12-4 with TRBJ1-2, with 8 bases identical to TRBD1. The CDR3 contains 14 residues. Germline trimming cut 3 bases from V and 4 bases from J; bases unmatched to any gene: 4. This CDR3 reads CASSFRGRSYGYTF. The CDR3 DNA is TGTGCCAGCAGTTTCAGGGGGCGCAGCTATGGCTACACCTTC.

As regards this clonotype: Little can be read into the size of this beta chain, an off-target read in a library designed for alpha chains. The CDR3 DNA sequence: TGTGCCAGCAGAACCGGGACCTTCGGGGGCTACACCTTC. It is translated as CASRTGTFGGYTF. The rearrangement links TRBV28 to TRBJ1-2, with D maybe TRBD1 (5 bases). V lost 6 bases, J lost 8 bases, and 16 bases lay in between. The germline V gene has CDR1 MDHEN and CDR2 SYDVKM. The CDR3 spans 13 residues.

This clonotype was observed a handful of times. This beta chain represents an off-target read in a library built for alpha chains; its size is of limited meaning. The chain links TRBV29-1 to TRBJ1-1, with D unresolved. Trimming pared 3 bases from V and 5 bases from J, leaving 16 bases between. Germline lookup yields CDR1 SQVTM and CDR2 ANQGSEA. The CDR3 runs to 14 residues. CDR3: CSVDPHSGRTEAFF. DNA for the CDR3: TGCAGCGTTGACCCCCACTCGGGCCGTACTGAAGCTTTCTTT.

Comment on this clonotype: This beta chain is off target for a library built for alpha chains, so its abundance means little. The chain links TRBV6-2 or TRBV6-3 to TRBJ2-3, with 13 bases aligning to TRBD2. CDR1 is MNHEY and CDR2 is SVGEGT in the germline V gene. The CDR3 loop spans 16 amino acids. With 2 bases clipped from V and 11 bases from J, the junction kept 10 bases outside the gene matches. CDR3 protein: CASSYPHGLAGEGQYF. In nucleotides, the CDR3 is TGTGCCAGCAGTTACCCACACGGACTAGCGGGAGAGGGGCAGTATTTT.

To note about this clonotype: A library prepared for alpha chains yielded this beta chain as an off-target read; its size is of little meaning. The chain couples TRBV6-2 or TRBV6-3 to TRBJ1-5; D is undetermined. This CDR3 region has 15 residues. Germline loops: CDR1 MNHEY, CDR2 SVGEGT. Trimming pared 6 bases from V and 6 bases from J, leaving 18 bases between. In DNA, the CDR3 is TGTGCCAGCAGAGAGTTACTAAGGTACGGTCAGCCCCAGCATTTT. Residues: CASRELLRYGQPQHF.

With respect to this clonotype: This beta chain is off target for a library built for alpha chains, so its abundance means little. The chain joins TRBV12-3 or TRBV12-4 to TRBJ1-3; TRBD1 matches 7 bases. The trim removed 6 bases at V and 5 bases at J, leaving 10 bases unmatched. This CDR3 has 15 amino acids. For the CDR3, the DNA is TGTGCCAGCAGCAGCATGGCAGGGGGAAGAAACACCATATATTTT. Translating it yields CASSSMAGGRNTIYF.

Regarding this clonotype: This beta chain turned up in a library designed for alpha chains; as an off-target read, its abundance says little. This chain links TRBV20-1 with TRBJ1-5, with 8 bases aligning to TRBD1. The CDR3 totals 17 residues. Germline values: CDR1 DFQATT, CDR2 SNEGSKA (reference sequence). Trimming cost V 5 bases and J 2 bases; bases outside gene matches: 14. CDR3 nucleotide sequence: TGCAGTGCTCAGACAGACCAGGGGGCCCGCGGCAATCAGCCCCAGCATTTT. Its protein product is CSAQTDQGARGNQPQHF.

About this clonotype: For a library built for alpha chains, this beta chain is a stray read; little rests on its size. This chain's CDR3 is CSVLTGNTGELFF. In DNA form, the CDR3 reads TGCAGCGTTCTGACAGGAAACACCGGGGAGCTGTTTTTT. The rearrangement uses TRBV29-1 and TRBJ2-2, with D possibly TRBD1 on 6 matching bases. Trimming took off 5 bases at V and 2 bases at J, with 9 bases between the two ends. This CDR3 is built from 13 residues. Germline CDR1 reads SQVTM; CDR2 reads ANQGSEA.

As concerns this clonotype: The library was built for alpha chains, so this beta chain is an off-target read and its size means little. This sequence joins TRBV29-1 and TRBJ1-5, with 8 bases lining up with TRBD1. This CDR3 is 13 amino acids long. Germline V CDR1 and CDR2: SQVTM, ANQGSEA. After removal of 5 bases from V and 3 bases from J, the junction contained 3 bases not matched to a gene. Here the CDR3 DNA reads TGCAGCGTTATGGGACAGGTCAATCAGCCCCAGCATTTT. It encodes CSVMGQVNQPQHF. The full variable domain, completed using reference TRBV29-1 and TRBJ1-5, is SAVISQKPSRDICQRGTSLTIQCQVDSQVTMMFWYRQQPGQSLTLIATANQGSEATYESGFVIDKFPISRPNLTFSTLTVSNMSPEDSSIYLCSVMGQVNQPQHFGDGTRLSIL.

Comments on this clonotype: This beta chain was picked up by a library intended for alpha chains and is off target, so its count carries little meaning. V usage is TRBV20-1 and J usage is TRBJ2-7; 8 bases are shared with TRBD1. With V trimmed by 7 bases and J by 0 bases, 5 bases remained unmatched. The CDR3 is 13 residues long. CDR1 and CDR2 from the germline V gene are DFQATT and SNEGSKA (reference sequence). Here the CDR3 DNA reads TGCAGTGGGGACAGGCCGAGCTCCTACGAGCAGTACTTC. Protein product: CSGDRPSSYEQYF.

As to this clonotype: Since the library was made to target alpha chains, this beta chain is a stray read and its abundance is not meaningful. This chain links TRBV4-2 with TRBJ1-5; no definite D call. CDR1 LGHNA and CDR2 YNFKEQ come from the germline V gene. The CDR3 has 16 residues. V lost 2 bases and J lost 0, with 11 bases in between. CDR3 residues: CASSQFVGNSNQPQHF. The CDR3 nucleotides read TGTGCCAGCAGCCAATTCGTGGGGAATAGCAATCAGCCCCAGCATTTT.

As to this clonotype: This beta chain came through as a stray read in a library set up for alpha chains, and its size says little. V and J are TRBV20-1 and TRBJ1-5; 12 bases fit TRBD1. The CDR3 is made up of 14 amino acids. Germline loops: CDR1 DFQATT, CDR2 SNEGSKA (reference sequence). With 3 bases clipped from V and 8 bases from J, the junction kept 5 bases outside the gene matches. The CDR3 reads CSASLGTGGEPQHF. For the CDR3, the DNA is TGCAGTGCTAGCCTAGGGACAGGGGGCGAGCCCCAGCATTTT.

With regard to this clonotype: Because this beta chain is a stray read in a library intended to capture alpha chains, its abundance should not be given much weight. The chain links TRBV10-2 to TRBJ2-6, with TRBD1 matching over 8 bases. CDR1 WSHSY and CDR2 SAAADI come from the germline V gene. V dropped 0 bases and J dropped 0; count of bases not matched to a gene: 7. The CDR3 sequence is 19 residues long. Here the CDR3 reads CASSESRTGTRSGANVLTF. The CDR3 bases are TGCGCCAGCAGTGAGTCCCGGACAGGGACCCGCTCTGGGGCCAACGTCCTGACTTTC.